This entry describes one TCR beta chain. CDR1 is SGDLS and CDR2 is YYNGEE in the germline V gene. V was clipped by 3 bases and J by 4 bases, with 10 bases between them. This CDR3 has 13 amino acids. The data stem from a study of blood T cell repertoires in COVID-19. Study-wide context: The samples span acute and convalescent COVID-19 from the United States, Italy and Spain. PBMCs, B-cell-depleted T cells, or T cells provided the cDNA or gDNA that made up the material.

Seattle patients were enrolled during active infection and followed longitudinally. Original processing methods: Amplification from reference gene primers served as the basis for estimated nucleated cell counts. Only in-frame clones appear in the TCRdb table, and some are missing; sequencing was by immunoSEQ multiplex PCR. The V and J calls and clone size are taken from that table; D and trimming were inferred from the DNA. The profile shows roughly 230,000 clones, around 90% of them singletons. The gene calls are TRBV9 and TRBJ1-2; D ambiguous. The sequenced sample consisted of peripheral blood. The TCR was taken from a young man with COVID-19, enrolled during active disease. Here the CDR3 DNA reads TGTGCCAGCAGCGGGAGCGGTGCCTATGGCTACACCTTC. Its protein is CASSGSGAYGYTF.